This T cell receptor beta chain was sequenced in a study of shared T cell receptors in the human thymus. TCRdb's table, derived via immunoSEQ multiplex PCR, lists solely in-frame clones and lacks some. Altogether some 700,000 clones are present, 70% to 90% being singletons, with the ten largest covering more than 0.01%. CDR1 and CDR2 (germline): SGHDN, FVKESK. The CDR3 length is 16 residues. V dropped 0 bases and J dropped 4 bases, with 13 bases sitting between them. The same sample was also studied in work on human thymus T cells. That source reports: All donors were healthy Finnish infants who were undergoing corrective surgery to treat congenital heart defects. Thymic resections from corrective heart surgery supplied the tissue. Repertoires sampled from thymus and blood appeared biased in V and J gene usage. There were highly overlapping thymic repertoires among unrelated individuals, as related research reported.

Source material: thymocytes. The rearrangement uses TRBV14 and TRBJ1-3, with D maybe TRBD1 (6 bases). This receptor was taken from a girl in the first two years of life with a congenital heart defect. The CDR3 DNA follows: TGTGCCAGCAGCCAAGATATGTACCAGGGGGGAAACACCATATATTTT. Protein: CASSQDMYQGGNTIYF.